This TCR beta chain derives from a study of PD-1 blockade in classical Hodgkin lymphoma. The repertoire was sequenced with immunoSEQ multiplex PCR; TCRdb's copy has only in-frame clones and lacks some. The sample shows 25,000 to 30,000 clones, 80% to 90% of them seen only once. Time point here: newly diagnosed, previously untreated cHL patient sample. Negative selection with magnetic separation was used to purify CD4+ T cells from thawed PBMCs. A remark on this clone: Its antigen remains unidentified.

Notes on the study in general: Reports described newly diagnosed patients as having lower baseline TCR diversity than healthy donors.

The CDR3 spans 15 residues. Germline V CDR1 and CDR2: MDHEN, SYDVKM. With V trimmed by 8 bases and J by 0 bases, 6 bases remained unmatched. Sequencing was carried out using CD4+ T cells from blood. V is TRBV28 and J is TRBJ2-2; TRBD2 matches 7 bases. The receptor was derived from a human donor with classical Hodgkin lymphoma. The CDR3 region has the DNA TGTGCCAGCCAACAAGCGGGGTCGAACACCGGGGAGCTGTTTTTT. Its translation is CASQQAGSNTGELFF.